This entry concerns a single T cell receptor (beta chain). Other DNA sequences in this sample translate to the same CDR3. Only in-frame clones appear in the TCRdb table, and some are missing; sequencing was by immunoSEQ multiplex PCR. The table has about 210,000 clones, around 82% seen once. The entry originates in a study of blood T cell repertoires in COVID-19. Turning to the study itself: The origin of the acute and convalescent COVID-19 samples was the United States, Italy and Spain.

Germline V lookup: CDR1 SGHRS, CDR2 YFSETQ. With 0 bases clipped from V and 5 bases from J, the junction kept 1 base outside the gene matches. This CDR3 is built from 13 residues. This clonotype was sampled from a woman aged 65 to 85 with acute or convalescent COVID-19. Sequencing was carried out using peripheral blood. The chain uses TRBV5-1 and TRBJ2-5, with 7 bases lining up with TRBD2. CDR3 in DNA: TGCGCCAGCAGCTTGGCCGGGGGGGAGACCCAGTACTTC. Residues: CASSLAGGETQYF.